These 32 T cell receptor beta chains were all obtained from the same sample, sequenced in a study of blood T cells in healthy people across ages. Through a sample-barcoded 5' primer and a J-beta primer mix, a second PCR was run for roughly 7 to 12 cycles. MiXCR, applied by TCRdb to the 5' RACE reads, yields one record per CDR3 protein. The sample has approximately 690,000 distinct CDR3 sequences, over 40% seen once. Sequencing was done on a sample of blood. All receptors come from a man older than 75 in good health.

The gene calls are TRBV12-3 or TRBV12-4 and TRBJ2-7; 8 nucleotides align to TRBD2. The CDR3 is 14 residues long. The junction had 9 bases not matched to a gene; V was cut back by 5 bases and J by 6 bases. Here the CDR3 reads CASSHSGTRGEQYF. Written as DNA, the CDR3 is TGTGCCAGCAGTCACTCCGGGACTAGGGGCGAGCAGTACTTC.

This chain connects TRBV2 to TRBJ1-1; possible D gene TRBD1, 6 bases. The CDR3 has 15 residues. Trimming cost V 6 bases and J 8 bases, with 22 bases left between them. Per the germline V gene, CDR1 is SNHLY and CDR2 is FYNNEI. CDR3 region: CASSEKGGDRSEAFF. The CDR3 region has the DNA TGTGCCAGCAGCGAGAAAGGGGGGGACCGATCGGAAGCTTTCTTT. Full variable domain (rest looked up from reference TRBV2 and TRBJ1-1): EPEVTQTPSHQVTQMGQEVILRCVPISNHLYFYWYRQILGQKVEFLVSFYNNEISEKSEIFDDQFSVERPDGSNFTLKIRSTKLEDSAMYFCASSEKGGDRSEAFFGQGTRLTVV.

This clonotype was detected only a few times. The chain links TRBV6-2 or TRBV6-3 to TRBJ1-1; 7 positions match TRBD1. Germline V gene lookup returns CDR1 MNHEY and CDR2 SVGEGT. After removal of 2 bases from V and 4 bases from J, the junction contained 4 bases not matched to a gene. This CDR3 region has 14 residues. CDR3 nucleotides: TGTGCCAGCAGTTACGGGGGACAGTCCACTGAAGCTTTCTTT. Its protein product is CASSYGGQSTEAFF.

Points on this clonotype: The junction shows a germline mismatch at one end, possibly a read error. The CDR3 bases are TGTGCCGGCAGCCAAGATGGATTCTTAGGGACCCAGTACTTC. Translating it yields CAGSQDGFLGTQYF. The chain combines TRBV14 with TRBJ2-5; D gene ambiguous. Germline CDR1 is SGHDN and CDR2 is FVKESK. The CDR3 runs to 14 residues.

The chain combines TRBV20-1 with TRBJ2-2; D may match TRBD1 or TRBD2 (5 bases each). The CDR3 sequence is 13 residues long. With 3 bases removed from V and 7 bases from J, the gap between germline ends came to 12 bases. From germline, CDR1 is DFQATT and CDR2 SNEGSKA (reference sequence). CDR3 in DNA: TGCAGTGCTAGTTCGGGGCGAGACGGGGAGCTGTTTTTT. As protein: CSASSGRDGELFF.

The rearrangement joins TRBV25-1 to TRBJ2-4, with a possible D match to TRBD1 (6 bases). The J call may be faulty, since TRBJ2-7 better matches the DNA end. Germline V gives CDR1 MGHDK, CDR2 SYGVNS. The CDR3 length is 13 residues. This CDR3 is CASRETGSYEQYF. The CDR3 nucleotides are TGTGCCAGCAGAGAGACAGGTTCCTACGAGCAGTACTTC.

The V and J genes are TRBV3-1 and TRBJ2-7; either TRBD1 or TRBD2 may fit D (6 bases each). V dropped 1 base and J dropped 3 bases, with 13 bases sitting between them. There are 15 residues in the CDR3. Germline-derived CDR1 and CDR2 are LGHDT and YNNKEL (reference sequence). In DNA form, the CDR3 reads TGTGCCAGCAGCCAAGCGTGGGGGGCAGTCTACGAGCAGTACTTC. This translates into CASSQAWGAVYEQYF.

V gene TRBV27 combines with J gene TRBJ2-7; 10 bases are a match to TRBD1. This CDR3 spans 16 amino acids. V shed 3 bases, J shed 1 base, and the junction held 6 bases outside the gene matches. Germline CDR1 and CDR2: MNHEY and SMNVEV (reference sequence). The CDR3 sequence: CASSFNGDRGSYEQYF. CDR3 DNA sequence: TGTGCCAGCAGTTTCAACGGGGACAGGGGTTCCTACGAGCAGTACTTC.

This sequence joins TRBV27 and TRBJ1-2; D is unclear. Per germline, CDR1 MNHEY and CDR2 SMNVEV (reference sequence). V was cut by 5 bases and J by 3 bases, with 10 bases left in between. The CDR3 covers 13 residues. The CDR3 spells CASSTREHYGYTF. As DNA, the CDR3 is TGTGCCAGCAGTACCCGGGAACACTATGGCTACACCTTC.

This chain uses TRBV7-8 with TRBJ2-2; 10 bases agree with TRBD2. Germline CDR1 and CDR2: SGHVS and FQNEAQ. This CDR3 is built from 16 residues. V lost 5 bases to trimming and J lost 8 bases; unmatched junction nucleotides: 11. As DNA, the CDR3 is TGTGCCAGCAGCCTGGGACTAGCGAAAAGGGGTGGGGAGCTGTTTTTT. This translates into CASSLGLAKRGGELFF.

The V call is TRBV20-1, the J call TRBJ2-5; maybe TRBD2 (6 bases). Germline CDR1 reads DFQATT; CDR2 reads SNEGSKA (reference sequence). Trimming stripped 4 bases from V and 4 bases from J, with 19 bases between. CDR3 length: 15 amino acids. This CDR3 is CSATSHSGSRETQYF. The CDR3 DNA sequence: TGCAGTGCTACCTCCCATAGCGGTTCCCGAGAGACCCAGTACTTC.

This clonotype was recorded at least ten times. V gene TRBV10-1 combines with J gene TRBJ2-5; 8 bases map to TRBD2. The CDR3 runs 16 residues. CDR1 is WNHNN, CDR2 SYGVQD, per germline (reference sequence). Losses at the gene ends were 4 bases for V and 2 bases for J; bases not matched to a gene: 9. CDR3 in DNA: TGCGCCAGCAGTGTTGGGCGGGGGGCTTTACAAGAGACCCAGTACTTC. Residues: CASSVGRGALQETQYF.

The V call is TRBV3-1, the J call TRBJ2-3, with D tentatively TRBD1 or TRBD2 (5 bases each). Between the trimmed V and J ends, which lost 2 bases and 0 bases, there was a span of 9 bases. CDR1 and CDR2 (germline): LGHDT, YNNKEL (reference sequence). The CDR3 contains 15 residues. This CDR3 is CASSQYGGSTDTQYF. As DNA, the CDR3 is TGTGCCAGCAGCCAATATGGGGGAAGCACAGATACGCAGTATTTT.

This chain connects TRBV6-2 or TRBV6-3 to TRBJ2-7; 8 nucleotides align to TRBD2. V lost 8 bases, J lost 10 bases, and 16 bases stayed unmatched. This CDR3 comprises 14 residues. Germline lookup yields CDR1 MNHEY and CDR2 SVGEGT. The CDR3 spells CASRGLGGSGAQYF. DNA of the CDR3: TGTGCCAGCCGGGGACTAGGGGGGTCCGGGGCCCAGTACTTC.

This clonotype was recorded at least ten times. The chain has TRBV5-5 and TRBJ2-6; 8 positions agree with TRBD2. The CDR3 spans 17 residues. Trimming removed 4 bases from V and 4 bases from J; junction bases left unmatched: 10. CDR1 is SGHKS and CDR2 is YYEKEE in the germline V gene (reference sequence). CDR3 sequence (DNA): TGTGCCAGCAGCGTATCGGGGGGGCCGTACGGGGCCAACGTCCTGACTTTC. This encodes CASSVSGGPYGANVLTF.

This chain connects TRBV4-2 to TRBJ1-1; D not resolved. The CDR3 is 15 amino acids. The V gene's germline CDR1 is LGHNA and CDR2 YNFKEQ. V was shortened by 1 base and J by 3 bases, with 12 bases between the two germline ends. The CDR3 coding sequence is TGTGCCAGCAGCCAAGGGGTTCTAGGTGACACTGAAGCTTTCTTT. Translation: CASSQGVLGDTEAFF.

This clonotype was seen only a few times. DNA for the CDR3: TGTGCCAGCAGCCAAGATCTTAGACAGACCCAGTACTTC. It is translated as CASSQDLRQTQYF. The V gene is TRBV14, the J gene TRBJ2-7; D call uncertain. The end of the DNA aligns better with TRBJ2-5, so the J call may be wrong. CDR1 and CDR2 from the germline V gene are SGHDN and FVKESK. The CDR3 contains 13 residues.

This clonotype occurred once. A junction end diverges from the germline sequence, so it may reflect a read error. This sequence joins TRBV7-9 and TRBJ1-5, with D perhaps matching TRBD1 (6 bases). The germline CDR1 and CDR2 sequences are SEHNR and FQNEAQ (reference sequence). This CDR3 comprises 15 residues. CDR3 nucleotide sequence: TGTGCCAGCAGCTTACGCGGGGGGGACAATCGGCCCCAGCATTTT. Its translation: CASSLRGGDNRPQHF.

A few counts support this clonotype. The chain carries TRBV27 and TRBJ2-1; D perhaps matches TRBD2 (5 bases). V lost 5 bases and J lost 4, with 12 bases in between. The germline CDR1 and CDR2 sequences are MNHEY and SMNVEV (reference sequence). The CDR3 totals 14 residues. CDR3 sequence reads: CASSTTTPYNEQFF. As DNA, the CDR3 is TGTGCCAGCAGTACGACTACTCCATACAATGAGCAGTTCTTC.

As concerns this clonotype: An end of the junction does not agree with germline; a read error may underlie this. The CDR3 loop is CASSYSFGGGTPQGTQYF. DNA of the CDR3: TGTGCCAGCAGTTACTCCTTCGGGGGGGGTACACCCCAAGGGACCCAGTACTTC. The chain carries TRBV6-5 and TRBJ2-7; 8 bases align to TRBD2. TRBJ2-5 explains the end of the DNA better; the J call may be wrong. The CDR3 is 18 residues long. CDR1 is MNHEY and CDR2 is SVGAGI in the germline V gene.

The V gene is TRBV7-2, the J gene TRBJ2-1, with D possibly being TRBD1 or TRBD2 (5 bases each). The germline CDR1 and CDR2 sequences are SGHTA and FQGNSA. The V end lost 1 base, the J end lost 0 bases, and 10 bases lay between the germline ends. CDR3 length: 16 residues. The CDR3, as DNA: TGTGCCAGCAGCTTAGTGGGGGATAGCTCCTACAATGAGCAGTTCTTC. It codes for CASSLVGDSSYNEQFF.

This clonotype was observed a handful of times. V gene TRBV7-9 combines with J gene TRBJ2-1; 9 bases fit TRBD1. J lost 5 bases, V lost 3 bases, and 5 bases had no gene match. Germline-derived CDR1 and CDR2 are SEHNR and FQNEAQ (reference sequence). This CDR3 comprises 15 residues. The CDR3 sequence: CASSLPGQGHNEQFF. The CDR3 DNA follows: TGTGCCAGCAGCTTGCCGGGACAGGGCCACAATGAGCAGTTCTTC.

V and J are TRBV2 and TRBJ2-5, with D perhaps matching TRBD2 (6 bases). CDR3 length: 15 amino acids. Trimming stripped 1 base from V and 11 bases from J, with 20 bases between. Germline V gene lookup returns CDR1 SNHLY and CDR2 FYNNEI. CDR3 residues: CASSEERRGGYEQYF. The CDR3 DNA reads as TGTGCCAGCAGTGAAGAGCGTAGAGGAGGGTATGAGCAGTACTTC.

This clonotype was seen a handful of times. This rearrangement joins TRBV29-1 to TRBJ1-2, with a possible D match to TRBD1 (5 bases). Germline assignment: CDR1 SQVTM and CDR2 ANQGSEA. V lost 4 bases and J 8 bases, leaving 11 bases between the germline ends. CDR3 length: 11 residues. The CDR3 sequence: CSVGQGSGYTF. The DNA of the CDR3 is TGCAGCGTTGGGCAGGGATCGGGCTACACCTTC.

Worth noting for this clonotype: A much larger clone lies a single base off, so this may be a read error. CDR3 region: CSAHRDKTYEQYF. The CDR3 DNA reads as TGCAGTGCCCACCGGGACAAAACCTACGAGCAGTACTTC. The chain couples TRBV20-1 to TRBJ2-7, with D possibly matching TRBD1 (6 bases). V gave up 6 bases and J gave up 2 bases, with 14 bases separating them. The germline V gene encodes CDR1 DFQATT and CDR2 SNEGSKA (reference sequence). The CDR3 has 13 amino acids.

This clonotype has a count of ten or more. The rearrangement joins TRBV4-3 to TRBJ2-6; weak D call: TRBD2 (6 bases). The ends were cut back, 0 bases at V and 1 base at J, with 16 bases in the middle. The germline CDR1 and CDR2 sequences are LGHNA and YSLEER. This CDR3 has 19 amino acids. The CDR3 loop reads CASSQDSPGGGSGANVLTF. DNA of the CDR3: TGCGCCAGCAGCCAAGATAGTCCTGGAGGAGGGTCTGGGGCCAACGTCCTGACTTTC.

V gene TRBV7-8 combines with J gene TRBJ2-5; TRBD2 is a possible D gene (5 bases). Per germline, CDR1 SGHVS and CDR2 FQNEAQ. The CDR3 covers 14 residues. V was shortened by 5 bases and J by 11 bases, with 21 bases between the two germline ends. CDR3 nucleotides: TGTGCCAGCAGCCCCCTCCTGAAGGGAGTTCGGCAGTACTTC. As protein: CASSPLLKGVRQYF.

This clonotype was observed many times. The rearrangement uses TRBV7-2 and TRBJ2-5, with 14 nucleotides matching TRBD2. Germline trimming cut 6 bases from V and 8 bases from J; bases unmatched to any gene: 8. CDR1 SGHTA and CDR2 FQGNSA come from the germline V gene. The CDR3 runs 15 residues. CDR3 protein: CASRPTSGGADTQYF. The CDR3 coding sequence is TGTGCCAGCAGACCGACTAGCGGGGGGGCGGACACCCAGTACTTC. The whole variable domain, filled in from reference TRBV7-2 and TRBJ2-5, reads GAGVSQSPSNKVTEKGKDVELRCDPISGHTALYWYRQSLGQGLEFLIYFQGNSAPDKSGLPSDRFSAERTGGSVSTLTIQRTQQEDSAVYLCASRPTSGGADTQYFGPGTRLLVL.

V is TRBV7-2 and J is TRBJ2-7; D unresolved. Germline CDR1 is SGHTA and CDR2 is FQGNSA. The CDR3 loop spans 14 amino acids. V was shortened by 5 bases and J by 5 bases, with 16 bases between the two germline ends. The CDR3 DNA sequence: TGTGCCAGCAGCCCCGACGTAGGGTCGGACGAGCAGTACTTC. Translation: CASSPDVGSDEQYF.

The chain is built from TRBV7-9 and TRBJ2-1; 8 positions agree with TRBD2. Germline V lookup: CDR1 SEHNR, CDR2 FQNEAQ (reference sequence). The CDR3 length is 15 residues. The trim removed 2 bases at V and 7 bases at J, leaving 7 bases unmatched. The CDR3 is CASSLSSGRLNEQFF. In DNA form, the CDR3 reads TGTGCCAGCAGCTTATCTAGCGGGCGCCTTAATGAGCAGTTCTTC.

The J gene is TRBJ1-1, the V gene TRBV29-1; D is ambiguous. V was trimmed by 7 bases and J by 5 bases, leaving 20 bases between them. The CDR3 spans 14 residues. Per the germline V gene, CDR1 is SQVTM and CDR2 is ANQGSEA. The chain's CDR3 is CSGGRTNLWTEAFF. The CDR3 nucleotides read TGCAGCGGAGGGCGGACGAACTTATGGACTGAAGCTTTCTTT.

This clonotype was seen only a few times. V is TRBV25-1 and J is TRBJ2-1, with D unclear. This CDR3 has 12 residues. In germline, CDR1 is MGHDK, CDR2 SYGVNS. Deletions cut 6 bases from V and 6 bases from J, with 9 bases between. Written as DNA, the CDR3 is TGTGCCAGCAGACGGTTGAGCAATGAGCAGTTCTTC. Its protein product is CASRRLSNEQFF.